Below are 16 T cell receptor beta chains sequenced from a single sample in a study of T cells after yellow fever vaccination. A single record per CDR3 protein comes from TCRdb applying MiXCR to the 5' RACE reads. The sample comprises hundreds of thousands of distinct CDR3 sequences, 9% to 15% of which are singletons, and about 15% rests with the top ten. The sample was PBMCs, taken on the day of the yellow fever booster vaccination. These receptors were collected from a man aged 25 to 40 who received the YFV17D yellow fever vaccine.

As for this clonotype: Germline and junction disagree at one end, which may indicate a read error. The chain is built from TRBV13 and TRBJ2-1; 7 nucleotides line up with TRBD2. From germline, CDR1 is PRHDT and CDR2 FYEKMQ (reference sequence). The CDR3 is 17 residues long. The CDR3: CTSCLRGVGTKNNEQFF. CDR3 nucleotide sequence: TGTACCAGCTGCTTAAGAGGCGTCGGGACTAAGAACAATGAGCAGTTCTTC.

The rearrangement links TRBV7-6 to TRBJ2-1; no clear D gene. The CDR3 spans 14 residues. V was shortened by 0 bases and J by 10 bases, with 13 bases between the two germline ends. Germline assignment: CDR1 SGHVS and CDR2 FNYEAQ. In nucleotides, the CDR3 is TGTGCCAGCAGCTTAGCGCTGACTGGAAGGGAGCAGTTCTTC. Protein product: CASSLALTGREQFF. The full variable domain, rest sourced from reference TRBV7-6 and TRBJ2-1, is GAGVSQSPRYKVTKRGQDVALRCDPISGHVSLYWYRQALGQGPEFLTYFNYEAQQDKSGLPNDRFSAERPEGSISTLTIQRTEQRDSAMYRCASSLALTGREQFFGPGTRLTVL.

The CDR3 DNA sequence: TGCGCCAGCGAGCCGGGTACCGGGGAGCTGTTTTTT. Residues: CASEPGTGELFF. J is TRBJ2-2 and V is TRBV5-1; no clear D. Looked up from germline, CDR1 is SGHRS and CDR2 is YFSETQ. This CDR3 is 12 amino acids long. Trimming removed 7 bases at V and 5 bases at J, with 9 bases between.

The chain recombines TRBV27 with TRBJ2-3; 10 positions agree with TRBD1. From germline, CDR1 is MNHEY and CDR2 SMNVEV (reference sequence). V lost 4 bases, J lost 6 bases, and 7 bases stayed unmatched. The CDR3 has 15 residues. The CDR3 spells CASSYGTGVTDTQYF. CDR3 coding DNA: TGTGCCAGCAGTTATGGGACAGGGGTAACGGATACGCAGTATTTT.

The J gene is TRBJ2-7, the V gene TRBV19; D perhaps matches TRBD1 (6 bases). The CDR3 runs 14 residues. Germline V gives CDR1 LNHDA, CDR2 SQIVND (reference sequence). V dropped 10 bases and J dropped 4 bases, with 20 bases sitting between them. CDR3 amino acids: CATTLGQPPYEQYF. The CDR3, as DNA: TGTGCCACCACTCTAGGACAGCCACCTTACGAGCAGTACTTC.

This clonotype was found a few times. The CDR3, as DNA: TGTGCCAGCAGCCCGACAGGGGGCCTTTCTCCGGAGAACGAGCAGTACTTC. The encoded protein is CASSPTGGLSPENEQYF. This sequence joins TRBV7-9 and TRBJ2-7; 10 bases line up with TRBD1. After removal of 5 bases from V and 5 bases from J, the junction contained 15 bases not matched to a gene. The CDR3 covers 17 residues. Germline CDR1 reads SEHNR; CDR2 reads FQNEAQ (reference sequence).

The J gene is TRBJ2-1, the V gene TRBV7-2; D remains ambiguous. Germline V gene lookup returns CDR1 SGHTA and CDR2 FQGNSA. The CDR3 loop spans 14 amino acids. V was clipped by 1 base and J by 5 bases, with 9 bases between them. The CDR3 DNA sequence: TGTGCCAGCAGCTTAGATAACGGAAACAATGAGCAGTTCTTC. Translation: CASSLDNGNNEQFF. The variable domain in full, with the rest retrieved from reference TRBV7-2 and TRBJ2-1, is GAGVSQSPSNKVTEKGKDVELRCDPISGHTALYWYRQSLGQGLEFLIYFQGNSAPDKSGLPSDRFSAERTGGSVSTLTIQRTQQEDSAVYLCASSLDNGNNEQFFGPGTRLTVL.

Worth noting for this clonotype: As the CDR3 is not closed by the conserved phenylalanine or tryptophan, this likely results from a read error. The chain has TRBV6-2 or TRBV6-3 and TRBJ2-3; D gene unclear. CDR1 is MNHEY and CDR2 is SVGEGT in the germline V gene. CDR3 length: 11 residues. Between the trimmed V and J ends, which lost 6 bases and 2 bases, there was a span of 3 bases. CDR3 nucleotide sequence: TGTGCCAGCAGCGACACAGATACGCAGTATTCT. It encodes CASSDTDTQYS.

This clonotype was seen more than once but under ten times. The chain uses TRBV28 and TRBJ2-3; either TRBD1 or TRBD2 may supply D (5 bases each). The CDR3 totals 15 residues. Per the germline V gene, CDR1 is MDHEN and CDR2 is SYDVKM. The V end was cut by 6 bases, the J end by 0 bases, with 13 bases between. CDR3 nucleotide sequence: TGTGCCAGCAGGGGACGAAAGACTAGCACAGATACGCAGTATTTT. Protein product: CASRGRKTSTDTQYF.

The sample holds many counts of this clonotype. The rearrangement uses TRBV18 and TRBJ2-7; D call uncertain. The CDR3 totals 15 residues. Germline V gene sequence: CDR1 KGHSH, CDR2 LQKENI. V lost 2 bases and J 2 bases, leaving 13 bases between the germline ends. The CDR3 region is CASSPYGDSAYEQYF. In DNA form, the CDR3 reads TGTGCCAGCTCACCATACGGAGACTCGGCCTACGAGCAGTACTTC.

The chain has TRBV11-1 and TRBJ1-4; 7 bases agree with TRBD1. Germline lookup yields CDR1 SGHAT and CDR2 FQDESV (reference sequence). The CDR3 contains 18 residues. Trimming cost V 4 bases and J 0 bases; bases outside gene matches: 11. The CDR3 loop is CASSSPVPGQSTNEKLFF. CDR3 in DNA: TGTGCCAGCAGCTCCCCAGTCCCGGGACAGTCAACTAATGAAAAACTGTTTTTT. Based on the CDR3 plus reference TRBV11-1 and TRBJ1-4, the full variable domain is EAEVAQSPRYKITEKSQAVAFWCDPISGHATLYWYRQILGQGPELLVQFQDESVVDDSQLPKDRFSAERLKGVDSTLKIQPAELGDSAMYLCASSSPVPGQSTNEKLFFGSGTQLSVL.

This clonotype was seen a few times. This chain connects TRBV6-6 to TRBJ2-7; D gene ambiguous. Germline V CDR1 and CDR2: MNHNY, SVGAGI (reference sequence). V dropped 5 bases and J dropped 12 bases, with 17 bases sitting between them. The CDR3 totals 12 residues. The CDR3 reads CASSPLGAAGYF. The CDR3, as DNA: TGTGCCAGCAGTCCTCTAGGAGCCGCTGGGTACTTC.

The chain combines TRBV29-1 with TRBJ2-7, with TRBD2 matching 13 bases. The ends lost 5 bases at V and 6 bases at J; junction bases unmatched: 7. Per germline, CDR1 SQVTM and CDR2 ANQGSEA. CDR3 size: 14 residues. CDR3 sequence reads: CSVSGRTSGGEQYF. CDR3 coding DNA: TGCAGCGTTAGCGGGAGGACTAGCGGGGGCGAGCAGTACTTC.

This clonotype was counted a few times. V usage is TRBV6-7 and J usage is TRBJ2-7; 10 positions match TRBD1. TRBV6-7 counts as an open reading frame of uncertain function. This CDR3 has 15 residues. The V and J ends lost 8 bases and 3 bases, in that order; junction bases with no gene match: 10. DNA for the CDR3: TGTGCCAGCCCCAAAAGAGACAGGGGGCTCTACGAGCAGTACTTC. Its translation is CASPKRDRGLYEQYF.

This clonotype was recorded many times. This CDR3 reads CASSLTGTSHEQYF. Written as DNA, the CDR3 is TGTGCCAGCAGCTTGACCGGGACTTCTCACGAGCAGTACTTC. The chain has TRBV7-2 and TRBJ2-7; a weak D match, TRBD2 (6 bases). The CDR3 extends over 14 amino acids. Trimming took 3 bases from V and 5 from J, leaving 14 bases between them. The V gene's germline CDR1 is SGHTA and CDR2 FQGNSA. Full variable domain (missing parts from reference TRBV7-2 and TRBJ2-7): GAGVSQSPSNKVTEKGKDVELRCDPISGHTALYWYRQSLGQGLEFLIYFQGNSAPDKSGLPSDRFSAERTGGSVSTLTIQRTQQEDSAVYLCASSLTGTSHEQYFGPGTRLTVT.

The V gene is TRBV20-1, the J gene TRBJ1-2, with 8 bases identical to TRBD1. CDR3 length: 16 residues. Germline CDR1 and CDR2: DFQATT and SNEGSKA (reference sequence). Written as DNA, the CDR3 is TGCTGCGCTAGAGATCCCATAGTCAGGGGGCTAGGAGGCTACACCTTC. Its protein is CCARDPIVRGLGGYTF.